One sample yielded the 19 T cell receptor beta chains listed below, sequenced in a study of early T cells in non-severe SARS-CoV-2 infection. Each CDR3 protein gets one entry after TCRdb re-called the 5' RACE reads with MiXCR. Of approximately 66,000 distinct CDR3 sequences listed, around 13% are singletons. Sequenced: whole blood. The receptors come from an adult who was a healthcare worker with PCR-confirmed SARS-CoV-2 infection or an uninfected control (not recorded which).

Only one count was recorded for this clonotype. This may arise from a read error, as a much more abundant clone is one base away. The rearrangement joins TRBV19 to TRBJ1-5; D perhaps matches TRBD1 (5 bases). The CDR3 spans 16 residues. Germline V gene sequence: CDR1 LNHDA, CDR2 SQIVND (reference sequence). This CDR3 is CTSSWRLWGNHQPQHF. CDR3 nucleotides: TGTACCAGTAGTTGGAGACTCTGGGGGAATCATCAGCCCCAGCATTTT.

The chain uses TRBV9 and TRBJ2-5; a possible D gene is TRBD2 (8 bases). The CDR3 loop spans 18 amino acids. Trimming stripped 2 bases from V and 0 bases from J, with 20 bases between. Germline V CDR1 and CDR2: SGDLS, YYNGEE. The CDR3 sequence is CASSVGVAGQTYQETQYF. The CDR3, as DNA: TGTGCCAGCAGCGTTGGGGTAGCGGGACAGACGTACCAAGAGACCCAGTACTTC.

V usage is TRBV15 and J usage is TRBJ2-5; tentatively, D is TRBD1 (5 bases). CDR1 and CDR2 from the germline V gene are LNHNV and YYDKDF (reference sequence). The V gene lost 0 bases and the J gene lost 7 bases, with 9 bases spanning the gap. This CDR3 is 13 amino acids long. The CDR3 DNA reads TGTGCCACCAGCAGAGAGGGGCCCAGGACCCAGTACTTC. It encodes CATSREGPRTQYF.

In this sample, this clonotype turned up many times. The CDR3 sequence: CASSQGRDLSRQYF. CDR3 nucleotide sequence: TGTGCCAGCAGCCAAGGCCGGGACTTATCCCGGCAGTACTTC. V gene TRBV3-1 combines with J gene TRBJ2-7; D may be TRBD2 (6 bases). CDR1 is LGHDT and CDR2 is YNNKEL in the germline V gene (reference sequence). Trimming shortened V by 1 base and J by 9 bases, and 16 bases separated the two germline ends. The CDR3 is 14 amino acids.

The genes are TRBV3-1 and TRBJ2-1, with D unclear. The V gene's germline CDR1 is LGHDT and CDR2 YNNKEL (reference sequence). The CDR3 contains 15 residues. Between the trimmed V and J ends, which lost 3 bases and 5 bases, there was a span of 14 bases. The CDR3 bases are TGTGCCAGCAGCCACCCTAGGACGGTACACAATGAGCAGTTCTTC. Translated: CASSHPRTVHNEQFF.

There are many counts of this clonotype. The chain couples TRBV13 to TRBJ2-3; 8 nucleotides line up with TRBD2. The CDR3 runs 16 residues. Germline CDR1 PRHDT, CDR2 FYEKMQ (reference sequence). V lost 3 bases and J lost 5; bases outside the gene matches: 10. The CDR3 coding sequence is TGTGCCAGCAGCTTCGTCGGGAGGGCCGGGGGAGATACGCAGTATTTT. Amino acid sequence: CASSFVGRAGGDTQYF.

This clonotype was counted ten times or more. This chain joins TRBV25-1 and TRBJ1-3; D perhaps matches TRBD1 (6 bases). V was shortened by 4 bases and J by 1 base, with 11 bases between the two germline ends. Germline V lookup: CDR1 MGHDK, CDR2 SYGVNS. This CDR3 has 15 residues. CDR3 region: CASSAGQGSGNTIYF. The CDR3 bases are TGTGCCAGCAGTGCAGGCCAGGGGTCTGGAAACACCATATATTTT.

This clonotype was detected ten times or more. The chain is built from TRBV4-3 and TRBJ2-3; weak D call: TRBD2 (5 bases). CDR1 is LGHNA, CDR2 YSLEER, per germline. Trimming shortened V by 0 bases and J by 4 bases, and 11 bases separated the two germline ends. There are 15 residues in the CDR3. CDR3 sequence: CASSQDRSGPDTQYF. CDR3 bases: TGCGCCAGCAGCCAAGATCGCAGCGGTCCAGATACGCAGTATTTT.

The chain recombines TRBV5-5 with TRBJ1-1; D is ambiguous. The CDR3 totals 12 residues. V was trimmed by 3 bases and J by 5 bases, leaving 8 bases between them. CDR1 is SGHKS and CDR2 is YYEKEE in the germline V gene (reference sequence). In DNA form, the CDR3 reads TGTGCCAGCAGCTGGGGAAGGACTGAAGCTTTCTTT. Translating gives CASSWGRTEAFF.

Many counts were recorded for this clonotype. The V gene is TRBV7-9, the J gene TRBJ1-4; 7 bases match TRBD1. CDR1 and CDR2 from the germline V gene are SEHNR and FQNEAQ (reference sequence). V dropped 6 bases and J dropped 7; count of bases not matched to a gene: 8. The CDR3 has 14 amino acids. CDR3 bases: TGTGCCAGCAGATCTAGACAGGGTGGTGAAAAACTGTTTTTT. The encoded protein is CASRSRQGGEKLFF.

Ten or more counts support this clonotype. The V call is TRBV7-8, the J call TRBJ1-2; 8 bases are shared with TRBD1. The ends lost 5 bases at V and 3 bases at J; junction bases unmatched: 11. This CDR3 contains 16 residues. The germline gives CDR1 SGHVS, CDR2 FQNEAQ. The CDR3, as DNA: TGTGCCAGCAGCAAAACCCCGGACAGGGCCTACTATGGCTACACCTTC. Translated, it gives CASSKTPDRAYYGYTF.

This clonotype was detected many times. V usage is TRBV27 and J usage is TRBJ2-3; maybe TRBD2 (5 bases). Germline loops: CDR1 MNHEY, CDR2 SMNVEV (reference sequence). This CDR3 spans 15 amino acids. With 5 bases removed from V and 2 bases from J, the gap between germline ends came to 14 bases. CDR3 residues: CASSTPNRDTDTQYF. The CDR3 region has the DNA TGTGCCAGCAGTACACCAAACCGGGACACAGATACGCAGTATTTT.

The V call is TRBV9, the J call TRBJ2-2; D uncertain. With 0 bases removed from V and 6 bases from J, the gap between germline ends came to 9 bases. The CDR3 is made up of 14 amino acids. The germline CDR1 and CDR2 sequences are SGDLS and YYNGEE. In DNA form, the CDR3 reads TGTGCCAGCAGCGTAGCCAGCCAGCCCGGGGAGCTGTTTTTT. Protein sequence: CASSVASQPGELFF. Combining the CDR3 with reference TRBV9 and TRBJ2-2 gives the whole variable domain DSGVTQTPKHLITATGQRVTLRCSPRSGDLSVYWYQQSLDQGLQFLIQYYNGEERAKGNILERFSAQQFPDLHSELNLSSLELGDSALYFCASSVASQPGELFFGEGSRLTVL.

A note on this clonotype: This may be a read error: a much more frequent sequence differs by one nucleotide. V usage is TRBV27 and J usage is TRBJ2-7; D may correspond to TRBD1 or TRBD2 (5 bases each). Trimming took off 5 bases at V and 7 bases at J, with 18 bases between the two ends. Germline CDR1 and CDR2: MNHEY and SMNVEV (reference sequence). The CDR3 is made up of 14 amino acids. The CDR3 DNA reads TGTGCCAGCAGTCTAGGGGCAAGGGGAGATGAGCAGTACTTC. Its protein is CASSLGARGDEQYF.

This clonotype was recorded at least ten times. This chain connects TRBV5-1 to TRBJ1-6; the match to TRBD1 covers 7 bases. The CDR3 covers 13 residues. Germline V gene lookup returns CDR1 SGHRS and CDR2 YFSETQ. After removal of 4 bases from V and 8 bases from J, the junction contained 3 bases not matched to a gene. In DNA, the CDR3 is TGCGCCAGCAGCCCTGGGACAGATTCACCCCTCCACTTT. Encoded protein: CASSPGTDSPLHF.

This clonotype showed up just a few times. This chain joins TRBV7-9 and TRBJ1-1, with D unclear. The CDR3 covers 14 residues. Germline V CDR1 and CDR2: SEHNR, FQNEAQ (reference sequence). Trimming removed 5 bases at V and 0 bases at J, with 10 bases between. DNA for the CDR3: TGTGCCAGCAGCACCGACCGTTTGAACACTGAAGCTTTCTTT. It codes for CASSTDRLNTEAFF.

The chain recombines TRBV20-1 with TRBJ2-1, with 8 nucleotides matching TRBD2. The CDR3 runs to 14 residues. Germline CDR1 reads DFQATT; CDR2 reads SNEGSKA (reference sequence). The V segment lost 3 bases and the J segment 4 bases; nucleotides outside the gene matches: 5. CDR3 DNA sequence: TGCAGTGCTAGTAGTAGCGGGATTTACAATGAGCAGTTCTTC. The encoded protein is CSASSSGIYNEQFF.

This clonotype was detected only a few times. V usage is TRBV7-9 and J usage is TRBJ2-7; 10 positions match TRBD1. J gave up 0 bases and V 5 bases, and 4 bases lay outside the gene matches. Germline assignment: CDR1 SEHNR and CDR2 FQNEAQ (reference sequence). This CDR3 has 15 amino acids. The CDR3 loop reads CASSRDRGHSYEQYF. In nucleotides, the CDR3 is TGTGCCAGCAGCAGAGACAGGGGGCACTCCTACGAGCAGTACTTC.

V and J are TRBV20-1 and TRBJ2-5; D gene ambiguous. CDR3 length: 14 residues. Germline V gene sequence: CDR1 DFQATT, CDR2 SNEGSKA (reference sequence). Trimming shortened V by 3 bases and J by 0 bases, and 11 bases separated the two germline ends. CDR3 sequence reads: CSARYALDQETQYF. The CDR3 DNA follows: TGCAGTGCTAGGTACGCACTCGACCAAGAGACCCAGTACTTC.